This is a list of T cell receptor beta chains from one sample in a study of blood T cell repertoires in COVID-19. Generated by immunoSEQ multiplex PCR, the TCRdb table keeps only in-frame clones and is missing some. The data hold under 85,000 clones, with around 88% observed a single time. The sequencing sample was made of peripheral blood. These receptor sequences come from a woman of 80 years or more with active or convalescent COVID-19. Both conserved end residues are part of each CDR3.

J gene	V gene	CDR3 protein
TRBJ2-1	TRBV6-5	CASSQSWGVGNEQFF
TRBJ2-1	TRBV7-2	CASSSQRTGGSNEQFF
TRBJ2-3	TRBV9	CASSVTSGGKPTDTQYF
TRBJ2-5	TRBV15	CATSRVAGVSDETQYF
TRBJ2-5	TRBV5-1	CASSFVVGSREGETQYF
TRBJ2-1	TRBV4-3	CASSQGGAGSSYNEQFF
TRBJ1-4	TRBV3-1/TRBV3-2	CASSSRAGVQEKLFF
TRBJ1-1	TRBV7-2	CASSVNYEASTEAFF
TRBJ2-3	TRBV30	CACRVVGATDTQYF
TRBJ2-7	TRBV18	CASSFPGGAERYEQYF
TRBJ2-3	TRBV28	CASSLPLAARGQYF
TRBJ2-3	TRBV29-1	CSVSASGRGEDTQYF
TRBJ2-5	TRBV11-2	CASSLGAIMETQYF
TRBJ2-5	TRBV30	CAWNLGLAGETQYF
TRBJ2-1	TRBV9	CASSVTSGGFDEQFF
TRBJ1-4	TRBV7-9	CASSPRGNEKLFF
TRBJ2-1	TRBV18	CASSPPGVGLQGSFF
TRBJ2-7	TRBV28	CASVLGTGTHEQYF
TRBJ2-2	TRBV25-1	CASSPTGGTGELFF
TRBJ1-1	TRBV29-1	CSVVARQVESIF
TRBJ2-7	TRBV20-1	CSASIQSYEQYF
TRBJ2-3	TRBV5-1	CASSSIRADTQYF
TRBJ2-3	TRBV5-1	CASSLGQGVADTQYF
TRBJ2-7	TRBV4-1	CASSQGSSGYEQYF
TRBJ1-1	TRBV28	CASSPPDRVNTEAFF
TRBJ2-1	TRBV7-2	CASSLAAASYNEQFF
TRBJ2-5	TRBV18	CASSSPAGVETQYF
TRBJ1-3	TRBV19	CASSSGGRGNTIYF
TRBJ2-1	TRBV5-8	CASSSKRTGGYNEQFF
TRBJ1-2	TRBV7-8	CASSRGIYYGYTF
TRBJ1-5	TRBV3-1/TRBV3-2	CASSLTGFNQPQHF
TRBJ1-1	TRBV7-9	CASSLLGSDTEAFF
TRBJ2-3	TRBV6-2/TRBV6-3	CASSLTSGGVISTDTQYF
TRBJ2-1	TRBV27	CASSADRAFMKAEIKQFF
TRBJ1-2	TRBV3-1/TRBV3-2	CASSQYSGVGYTF
TRBJ2-2	TRBV12-3/TRBV12-4	CASRSTGELFF
TRBJ1-2	TRBV6-2/TRBV6-3	CASSRGQGARSGYTF
TRBJ1-3	TRBV9	CASSGGGNGNTIYF
TRBJ1-2	TRBV7-2	CASSLRTAPNYGYTF
TRBJ2-2	TRBV19	CASSIRGSNTGELFF
TRBJ2-1	TRBV5-1	CASSLVPGSYNEQFF
TRBJ1-5	TRBV4-3	CASSQLTGGQPQHF
TRBJ2-5	TRBV6-2/TRBV6-3	CASSSLPRTSGRGETQYF
TRBJ2-7	TRBV5-1	CASSSGLAYEQYF
TRBJ1-1	TRBV19	CASSIDRGPTEAFF
TRBJ2-1	TRBV6-5	CASSSPLAGKYNEQFF
TRBJ2-7	TRBV6-1	CASSSGGSYEQYF
TRBJ2-5	TRBV29-1	CSVITSGAETQYF
TRBJ2-7	TRBV18	CASSPREGGRIYEQYF
TRBJ2-3	TRBV4-1	CASSPSSGTFSTDTQYF
TRBJ2-2	TRBV11-2	CASSSGLGKNTGELFF
TRBJ1-2	TRBV7-2	CASSLQASGYGYTF
TRBJ2-5	TRBV7-9	CASSTAPPGGVGETQYF
TRBJ2-1	TRBV24-1	CATSDSAPTGGRYNEQFF
TRBJ2-5	TRBV10-2	CASSESVRGPQETQYF
TRBJ2-7	TRBV2	CASRMTSGRNEQYF